The sequence of this T cell receptor beta chain was determined in a study of neurological immune-mediated disorders. In this sample, this clonotype turned up a few times. The target antigen is unknown. Over 160 million TCR-beta sequences, together covering 15-18 subjects, were produced by every individual sequencing run that was carried out. TCRdb passed the 5' RACE reads through MiXCR, listing each CDR3 protein once. Here the sample spans tens of thousands of distinct CDR3 sequences, 4.5% being singletons. The CDR3 loop spans 13 amino acids. V lost 2 bases to trimming and J lost 6 bases, with 8 bases between them. CDR1 SGHTA and CDR2 FQGTGA come from the germline V gene. Study-level findings and limits: No link was found between any clinical or MRI feature and the multiple sclerosis repertoire cluster. HTLV-1-associated myelopathy had the most TCR clonal expansion, while multiple sclerosis had the least, a level that fell below healthy controls.

The sequence was collected from a man younger than 40 with multiple sclerosis. The sample was PBMCs. V usage is TRBV7-3 and J usage is TRBJ1-5; D gene uncertain. The CDR3 here is CASSLLAGQPQHF. CDR3 nucleotides: TGTGCCAGCAGCTTACTGGCCGGTCAGCCCCAGCATTTT.